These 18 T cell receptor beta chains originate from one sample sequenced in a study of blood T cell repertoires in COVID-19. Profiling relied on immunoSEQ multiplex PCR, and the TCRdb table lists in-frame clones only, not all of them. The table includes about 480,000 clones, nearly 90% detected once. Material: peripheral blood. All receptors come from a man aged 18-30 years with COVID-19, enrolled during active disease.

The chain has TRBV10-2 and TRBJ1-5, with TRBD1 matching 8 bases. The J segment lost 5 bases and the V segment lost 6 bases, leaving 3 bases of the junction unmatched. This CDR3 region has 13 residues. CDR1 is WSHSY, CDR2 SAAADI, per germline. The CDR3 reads CASREQGDQPQHF. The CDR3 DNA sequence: TGCGCCAGCAGGGAACAGGGGGATCAGCCCCAGCATTTT.

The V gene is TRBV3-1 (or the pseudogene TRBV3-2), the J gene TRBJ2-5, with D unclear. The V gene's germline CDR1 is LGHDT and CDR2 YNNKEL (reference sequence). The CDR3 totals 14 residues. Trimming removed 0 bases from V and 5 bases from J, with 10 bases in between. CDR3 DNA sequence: TGTGCCAGCAGCCAAGATCTGATCCAGGAGACCCAGTACTTC. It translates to CASSQDLIQETQYF.

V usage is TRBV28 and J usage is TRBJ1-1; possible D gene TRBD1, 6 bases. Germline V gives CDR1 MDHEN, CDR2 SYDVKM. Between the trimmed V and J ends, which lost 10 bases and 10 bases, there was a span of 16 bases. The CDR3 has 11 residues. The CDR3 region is CATAGGRGAFF. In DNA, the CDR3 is TGTGCCACCGCGGGGGGCCGGGGAGCTTTCTTT.

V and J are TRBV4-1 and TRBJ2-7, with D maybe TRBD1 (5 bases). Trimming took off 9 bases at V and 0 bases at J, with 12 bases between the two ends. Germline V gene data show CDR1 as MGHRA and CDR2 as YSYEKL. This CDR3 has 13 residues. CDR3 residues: CASGASLSYEQYF. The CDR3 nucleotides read TGCGCCAGTGGGGCATCCCTCTCCTACGAGCAGTACTTC.

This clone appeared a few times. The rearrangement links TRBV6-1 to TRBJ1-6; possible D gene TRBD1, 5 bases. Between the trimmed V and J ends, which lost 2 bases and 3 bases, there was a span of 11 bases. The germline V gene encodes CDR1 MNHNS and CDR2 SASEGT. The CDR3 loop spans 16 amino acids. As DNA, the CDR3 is TGTGCCAGCAGTGAACAGACAGCTAGCTATAATTCACCCCTCCACTTT. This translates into CASSEQTASYNSPLHF.

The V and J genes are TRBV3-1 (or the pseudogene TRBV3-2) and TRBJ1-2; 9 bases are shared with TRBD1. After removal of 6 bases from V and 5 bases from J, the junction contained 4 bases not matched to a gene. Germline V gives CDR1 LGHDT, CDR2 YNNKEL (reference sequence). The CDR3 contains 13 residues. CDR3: CASRGQGVYGYTF. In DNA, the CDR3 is TGTGCCAGCAGGGGACAGGGTGTTTATGGCTACACCTTC.

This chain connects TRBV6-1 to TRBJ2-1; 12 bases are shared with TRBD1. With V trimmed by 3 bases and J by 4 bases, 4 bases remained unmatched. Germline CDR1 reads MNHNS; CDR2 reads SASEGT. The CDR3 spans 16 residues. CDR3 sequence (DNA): TGTGCCAGCAGTGAGGGGGGACAGGGGGCATACAATGAGCAGTTCTTC. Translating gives CASSEGGQGAYNEQFF.

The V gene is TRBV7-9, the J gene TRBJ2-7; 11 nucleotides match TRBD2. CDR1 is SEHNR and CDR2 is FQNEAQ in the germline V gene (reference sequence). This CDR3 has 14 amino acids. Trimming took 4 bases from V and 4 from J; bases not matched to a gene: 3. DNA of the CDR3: TGTGCCAGCAGCTCGACTAGCGGGGCTTACGAGCAGTACTTC. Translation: CASSSTSGAYEQYF.

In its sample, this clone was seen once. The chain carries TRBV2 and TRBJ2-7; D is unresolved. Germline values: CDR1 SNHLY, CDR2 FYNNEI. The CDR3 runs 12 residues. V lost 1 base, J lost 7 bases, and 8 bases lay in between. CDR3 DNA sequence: TGTGCCAGCAGTGAAGGACTGACTGAGCAGTACTTC. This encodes CASSEGLTEQYF.

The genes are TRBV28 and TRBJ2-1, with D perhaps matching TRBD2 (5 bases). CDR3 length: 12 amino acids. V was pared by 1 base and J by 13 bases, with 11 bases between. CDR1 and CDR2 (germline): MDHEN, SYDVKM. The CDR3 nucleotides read TGTGCCAGCAGTTTATCCTCTGGGAGCCAGTTCTTC. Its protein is CASSLSSGSQFF.

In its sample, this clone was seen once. Here the CDR3 DNA reads TGCGCCAGCAGAACCAAACAGGGGTGGGGCACAGATACGCAGTATTTT. This gives the protein CASRTKQGWGTDTQYF. The chain uses TRBV23-1 and TRBJ2-3, with TRBD1 matching 7 bases. TRBV23-1 is identified as an open reading frame with a role that is uncertain. The CDR3 is 16 amino acids. After removal of 6 bases from V and 1 base from J, the junction contained 10 bases not matched to a gene.

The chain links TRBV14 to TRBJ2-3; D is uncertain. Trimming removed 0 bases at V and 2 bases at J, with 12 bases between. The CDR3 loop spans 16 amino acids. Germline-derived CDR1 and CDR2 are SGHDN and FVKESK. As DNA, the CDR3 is TGTGCCAGCAGCCAAGACATCGGCGGAGACACAGATACGCAGTATTTT. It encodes CASSQDIGGDTDTQYF.

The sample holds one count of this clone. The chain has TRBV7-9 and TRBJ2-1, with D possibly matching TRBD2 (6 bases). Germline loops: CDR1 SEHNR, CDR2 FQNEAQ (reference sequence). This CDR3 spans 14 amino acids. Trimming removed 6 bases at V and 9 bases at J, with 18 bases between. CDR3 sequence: CASSYAGPGSEQFF. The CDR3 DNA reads TGTGCCAGCAGTTATGCGGGGCCTGGGAGTGAGCAGTTCTTC.

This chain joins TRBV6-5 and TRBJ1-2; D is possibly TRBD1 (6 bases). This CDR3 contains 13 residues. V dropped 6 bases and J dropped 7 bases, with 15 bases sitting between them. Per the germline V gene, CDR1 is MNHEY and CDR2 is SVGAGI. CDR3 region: CASSFTGNSGYTF. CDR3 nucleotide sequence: TGTGCCAGCAGCTTTACAGGGAATAGTGGCTACACCTTC.

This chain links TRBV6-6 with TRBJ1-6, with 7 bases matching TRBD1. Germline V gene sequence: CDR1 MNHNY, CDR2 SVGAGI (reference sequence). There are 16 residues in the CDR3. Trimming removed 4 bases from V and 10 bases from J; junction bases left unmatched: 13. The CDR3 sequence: CASSLATGNLESPLHF. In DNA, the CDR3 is TGTGCCAGCAGTTTAGCGACAGGGAATTTGGAGTCACCCCTCCACTTT.

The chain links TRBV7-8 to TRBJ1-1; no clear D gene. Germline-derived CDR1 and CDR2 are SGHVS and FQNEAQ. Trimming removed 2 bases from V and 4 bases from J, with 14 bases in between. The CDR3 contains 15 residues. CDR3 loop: CASSLLGIAPTEAFF. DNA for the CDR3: TGTGCCAGCAGCTTACTCGGGATCGCCCCCACTGAAGCTTTCTTT. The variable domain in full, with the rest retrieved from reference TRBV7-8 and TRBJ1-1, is GAGVSQSPRYKVAKRGQDVALRCDPISGHVSLFWYQQALGQGPEFLTYFQNEAQLDKSGLPSDRFFAERPEGSVSTLKIQRTQQEDSAVYLCASSLLGIAPTEAFFGQGTRLTVV.

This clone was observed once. The CDR3 DNA reads as TGTGCCACCAGCCAGGACAGGGTAATAGCCTACGAGCAGTACTTC. Translating gives CATSQDRVIAYEQYF. This sequence joins TRBV15 and TRBJ2-7; 8 nucleotides agree with TRBD1. The CDR3 sequence is 15 residues long. Germline CDR1 LNHNV, CDR2 YYDKDF (reference sequence). V was pared by 5 bases and J by 2 bases, with 8 bases of the junction left unmatched.

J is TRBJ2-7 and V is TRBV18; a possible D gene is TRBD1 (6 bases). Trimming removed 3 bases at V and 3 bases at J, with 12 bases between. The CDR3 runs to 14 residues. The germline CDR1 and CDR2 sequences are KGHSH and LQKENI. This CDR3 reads CASSPPTGFYEQYF. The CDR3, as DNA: TGTGCCAGCTCACCCCCGACAGGCTTCTACGAGCAGTACTTC.